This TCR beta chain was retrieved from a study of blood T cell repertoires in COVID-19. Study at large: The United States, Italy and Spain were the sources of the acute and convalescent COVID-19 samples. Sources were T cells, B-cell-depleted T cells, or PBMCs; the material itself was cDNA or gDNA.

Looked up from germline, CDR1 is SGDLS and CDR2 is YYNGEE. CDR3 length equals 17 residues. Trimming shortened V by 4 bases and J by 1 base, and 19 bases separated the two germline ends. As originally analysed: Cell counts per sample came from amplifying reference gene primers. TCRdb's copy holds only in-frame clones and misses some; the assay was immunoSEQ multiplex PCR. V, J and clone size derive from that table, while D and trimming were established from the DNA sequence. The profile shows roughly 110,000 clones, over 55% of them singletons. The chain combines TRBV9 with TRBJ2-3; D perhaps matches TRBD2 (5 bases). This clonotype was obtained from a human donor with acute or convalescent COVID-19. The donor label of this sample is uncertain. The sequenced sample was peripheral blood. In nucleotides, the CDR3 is TGTGCCAGCAGCCCCTCGTGGGCGCCAGCGGGCACAGATACGCAGTATTTT. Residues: CASSPSWAPAGTDTQYF.